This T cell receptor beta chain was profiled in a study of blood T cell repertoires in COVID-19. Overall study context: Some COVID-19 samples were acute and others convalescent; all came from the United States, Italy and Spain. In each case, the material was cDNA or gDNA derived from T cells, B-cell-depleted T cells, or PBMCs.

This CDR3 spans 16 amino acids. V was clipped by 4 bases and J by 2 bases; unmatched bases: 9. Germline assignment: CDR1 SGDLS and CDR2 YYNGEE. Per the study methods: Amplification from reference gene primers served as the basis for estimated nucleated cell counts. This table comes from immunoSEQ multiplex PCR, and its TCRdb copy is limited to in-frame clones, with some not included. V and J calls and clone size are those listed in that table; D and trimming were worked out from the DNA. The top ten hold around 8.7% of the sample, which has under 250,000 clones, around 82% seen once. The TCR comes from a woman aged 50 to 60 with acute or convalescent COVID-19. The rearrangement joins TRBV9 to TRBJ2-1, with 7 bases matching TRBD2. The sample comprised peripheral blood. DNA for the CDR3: TGTGCCAGCAGCCCAACTGGGAGGGGTACCTACAATGAGCAGTTCTTC. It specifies CASSPTGRGTYNEQFF.